The clone carrying this TCR beta chain has just a few counts. Its target is not known. The sample originates from a study of response to subunit inactivated influenza vaccine. Germline values: CDR1 SGDLS, CDR2 YYNGEE. V lost 0 bases and J lost 0, with 7 bases in between. The CDR3 is 15 residues long. Study findings and constraints: The authors offered the suggestion that each seasonal influenza vaccination recruits few new T cells.

TCRdb ran MiXCR on the RT-PCR reads and lists one entry per CDR3 protein. The sample has about 500,000 distinct CDR3 sequences, approximately 16% seen once. The chain links TRBV9 to TRBJ2-1; D unclear. The origin of this receptor is a man between 50 and 69 years old who received an inactivated influenza vaccine. The starting material was CD4+ T cells sorted from PBMCs, obtained around 25 months after vaccination. DNA of the CDR3: TGTGCCAGCAGCGTAGGGCAAAACTCCTACAATGAGCAGTTCTTC. Translation gives CASSVGQNSYNEQFF.